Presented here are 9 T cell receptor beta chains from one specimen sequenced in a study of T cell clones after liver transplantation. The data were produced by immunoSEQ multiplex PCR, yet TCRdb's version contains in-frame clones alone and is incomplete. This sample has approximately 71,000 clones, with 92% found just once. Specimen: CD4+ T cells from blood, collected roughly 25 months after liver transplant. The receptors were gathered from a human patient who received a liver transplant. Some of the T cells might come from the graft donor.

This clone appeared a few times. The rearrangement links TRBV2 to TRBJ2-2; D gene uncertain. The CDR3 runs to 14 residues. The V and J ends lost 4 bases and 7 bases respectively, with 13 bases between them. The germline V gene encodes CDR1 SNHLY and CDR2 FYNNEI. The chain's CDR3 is CASSVGLGYGELFF. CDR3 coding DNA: TGTGCCAGCAGTGTGGGGTTGGGCTACGGGGAGCTGTTTTTT.

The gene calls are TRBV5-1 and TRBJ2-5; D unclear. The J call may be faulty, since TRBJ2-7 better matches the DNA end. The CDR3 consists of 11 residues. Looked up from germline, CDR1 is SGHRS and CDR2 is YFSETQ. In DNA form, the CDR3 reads TGCGCCAGCAGCTCGGCCTACGAGCAGTACTTC. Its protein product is CASSSAYEQYF.

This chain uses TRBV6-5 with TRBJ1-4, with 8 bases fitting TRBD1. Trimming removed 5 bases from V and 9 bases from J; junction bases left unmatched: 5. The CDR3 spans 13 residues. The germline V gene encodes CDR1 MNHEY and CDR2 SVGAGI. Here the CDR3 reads CASSADREQKLFF. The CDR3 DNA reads TGTGCCAGCAGTGCGGACAGGGAGCAAAAACTGTTTTTT.

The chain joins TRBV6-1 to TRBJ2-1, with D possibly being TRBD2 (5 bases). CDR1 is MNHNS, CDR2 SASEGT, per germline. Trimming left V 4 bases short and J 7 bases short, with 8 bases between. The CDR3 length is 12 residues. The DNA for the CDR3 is TGTGCCAGCAGTGCTACTAGAAATGAGCAGTTCTTC. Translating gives CASSATRNEQFF.

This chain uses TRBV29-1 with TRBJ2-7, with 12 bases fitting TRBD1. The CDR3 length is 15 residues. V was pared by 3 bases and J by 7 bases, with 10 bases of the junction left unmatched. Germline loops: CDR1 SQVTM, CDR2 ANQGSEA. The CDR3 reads CSVDLKGQGAEEQYF. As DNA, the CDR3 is TGCAGCGTTGACCTAAAGGGACAGGGGGCGGAAGAGCAGTACTTC.

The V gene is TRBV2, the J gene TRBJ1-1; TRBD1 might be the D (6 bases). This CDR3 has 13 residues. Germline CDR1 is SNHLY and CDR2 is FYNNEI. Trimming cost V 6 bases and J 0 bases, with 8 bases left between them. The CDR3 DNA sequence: TGTGCCAGCAGGGACAGAATGAACACTGAAGCTTTCTTT. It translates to CASRDRMNTEAFF. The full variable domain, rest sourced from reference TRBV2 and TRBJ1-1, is EPEVTQTPSHQVTQMGQEVILRCVPISNHLYFYWYRQILGQKVEFLVSFYNNEISEKSEIFDDQFSVERPDGSNFTLKIRSTKLEDSAMYFCASRDRMNTEAFFGQGTRLTVV.

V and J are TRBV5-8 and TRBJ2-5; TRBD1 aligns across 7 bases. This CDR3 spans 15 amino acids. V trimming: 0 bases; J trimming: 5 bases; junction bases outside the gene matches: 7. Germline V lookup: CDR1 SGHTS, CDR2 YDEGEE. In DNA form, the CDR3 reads TGTGCCAGCAGCTTGGGGCAGGGGGTTTCGGAGACCCAGTACTTC. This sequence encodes CASSLGQGVSETQYF.

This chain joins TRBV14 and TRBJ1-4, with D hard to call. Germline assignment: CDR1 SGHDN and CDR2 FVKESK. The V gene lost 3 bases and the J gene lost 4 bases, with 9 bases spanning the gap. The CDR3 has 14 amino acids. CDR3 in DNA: TGTGCCAGCAGCCACGGGCAGAGTAATGAAAAACTGTTTTTT. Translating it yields CASSHGQSNEKLFF.

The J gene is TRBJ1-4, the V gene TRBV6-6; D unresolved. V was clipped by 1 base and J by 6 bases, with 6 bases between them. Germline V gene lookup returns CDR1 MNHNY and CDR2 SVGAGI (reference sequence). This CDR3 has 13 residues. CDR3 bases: TGTGCCAGCAGTTACTTCCCAGATGAAAAACTGTTTTTT. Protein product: CASSYFPDEKLFF.